This is a list of T cell receptor beta chains from one sample in a study of blood T cell repertoires in COVID-19. Here immunoSEQ multiplex PCR was the method, and the copy in TCRdb shows in-frame clones only, minus some. The table lists 12,000 or so clones, approximately 80% of them singletons, with 3.5% to 4.5% in the top ten. The material sequenced was peripheral blood. These receptor sequences come from a woman aged 55-70 years with acute or convalescent COVID-19. Both conserved end residues are part of each CDR3. A D gene is named only where the DNA matches it firmly. Clone size is stated in some rows and not others, as once, few, many or a class when expanded.

j_call: TRBJ1-2
d_call: -
clone_size: few
v_call: TRBV12-3/TRBV12-4
cdr3_aa: CASAYSSGAGYTF
cdr3_nt: TGTGCCAGCGCCTATTCTTCAGGGGCTGGCTACACCTTC

j_call: TRBJ1-2
d_call: -
clone_size: -
v_call: TRBV7-9
cdr3_aa: CASSLGSGTWSGYTF
cdr3_nt: TGTGCCAGCAGCTTAGGGTCAGGGACTTGGTCTGGCTACACCTTC

j_call: TRBJ1-2
d_call: -
clone_size: -
v_call: TRBV19
cdr3_aa: CASRVPEGYGYTF
cdr3_nt: TGTGCCAGTAGGGTCCCCGAGGGCTATGGCTACACCTTC

j_call: TRBJ2-1
d_call: TRBD2
clone_size: -
v_call: TRBV18
cdr3_aa: CASSPGLATGEQFF
cdr3_nt: TGTGCCAGCTCACCGGGACTAGCAACTGGCGAGCAGTTCTTC

j_call: TRBJ1-4
d_call: TRBD1
clone_size: -
v_call: TRBV7-9
cdr3_aa: CASSWGQLAVNEKLFF
cdr3_nt: TGTGCCAGCAGCTGGGGACAGCTAGCTGTTAATGAAAAACTGTTTTTT

j_call: TRBJ2-7
d_call: -
clone_size: -
v_call: TRBV6-5
cdr3_aa: CASSPSYEQYF
cdr3_nt: TGTGCCAGCAGCCCCAGCTACGAGCAGTACTTC

j_call: TRBJ2-3
d_call: TRBD1
clone_size: -
v_call: TRBV19
cdr3_aa: CASSIQGGTDTQYF
cdr3_nt: TGTGCCAGTAGTATACAGGGGGGCACAGATACGCAGTATTTT

j_call: TRBJ1-1
d_call: -
clone_size: -
v_call: TRBV11-1
cdr3_aa: CASSLTGPPSEAFF
cdr3_nt: TGTGCCAGCAGCTTAACAGGGCCACCTTCGGAAGCTTTCTTT

j_call: TRBJ1-3
d_call: -
clone_size: -
v_call: TRBV15
cdr3_aa: CATSRSLSTASGNTIYF
cdr3_nt: TGTGCCACCAGCAGATCACTGTCGACAGCCTCTGGAAACACCATATATTTT

j_call: TRBJ2-5
d_call: -
clone_size: -
v_call: TRBV25-1
cdr3_aa: CASSGRLDYVETQYF
cdr3_nt: TGTGCCAGCAGTGGACGACTGGACTATGTTGAGACCCAGTACTTC

j_call: TRBJ2-1
d_call: -
clone_size: -
v_call: TRBV3-1/TRBV3-2
cdr3_aa: CASSQDISGIFNEQFF
cdr3_nt: TGTGCCAGCAGCCAAGATATCTCAGGGATTTTCAATGAGCAGTTCTTC

j_call: TRBJ2-3
d_call: -
clone_size: -
v_call: TRBV11-2
cdr3_aa: CASSLFTDTDTQYF
cdr3_nt: TGTGCCAGCAGCTTATTCACAGACACAGATACGCAGTATTTT

j_call: TRBJ1-2
d_call: -
clone_size: -
v_call: TRBV30
cdr3_aa: CAWSVTTGSSDGYTF
cdr3_nt: TGTGCCTGGAGTGTAACCACAGGTTCATCGGATGGCTACACCTTC

j_call: TRBJ1-1
d_call: -
clone_size: -
v_call: TRBV4-2
cdr3_aa: CASSQVGIRASGNTEAFF
cdr3_nt: TGTGCCAGCAGCCAAGTCGGTATTAGGGCGAGCGGGAACACTGAAGCTTTCTTT

j_call: TRBJ2-6
d_call: -
clone_size: -
v_call: TRBV2
cdr3_aa: CASSKGLRGSGANVLTF
cdr3_nt: TGTGCCAGCAGTAAGGGACTCCGGGGGTCTGGGGCCAACGTCCTGACTTTC

j_call: TRBJ2-3
d_call: TRBD1
clone_size: -
v_call: TRBV2
cdr3_aa: CASKQGTDTQYF
cdr3_nt: TGTGCCAGCAAACAGGGGACAGATACGCAGTATTTT

j_call: TRBJ2-1
d_call: -
clone_size: -
v_call: TRBV6-5
cdr3_aa: CASSKSSRGNEQFF
cdr3_nt: TGTGCCAGCAGTAAGTCAAGCAGGGGAAATGAGCAGTTCTTC

j_call: TRBJ1-2
d_call: -
clone_size: once
v_call: TRBV19
cdr3_aa: CASNSPPGASGYTF
cdr3_nt: TGTGCCAGTAATTCACCCCCAGGGGCGAGTGGCTACACCTTC

j_call: TRBJ1-2
d_call: -
clone_size: -
v_call: TRBV10-3
cdr3_aa: CASGGGRANYGYTF
cdr3_nt: TGTGCCAGCGGAGGAGGGCGAGCTAACTATGGCTACACCTTC

j_call: TRBJ2-7
d_call: -
clone_size: -
v_call: TRBV7-9
cdr3_aa: CASSKGFLEQYF
cdr3_nt: TGTGCCAGCAGCAAGGGGTTTCTCGAGCAGTACTTC